The 28 T cell receptor beta chains listed next were all sequenced from one sample in a study of identical twins. TCRdb re-analysed the 5' RACE reads in MiXCR, keeping a single row per CDR3 protein. The table includes 450,000 to 650,000 distinct CDR3 sequences, roughly 9.9% detected once. These same records also appear under a second study, on yellow fever vaccine responses in identical twins.

Sequencing was carried out using PBMCs. Receptors were obtained from a young woman in good health.

This clonotype was counted a few times. The V gene is TRBV19, the J gene TRBJ2-1; possibly TRBD2 for D (6 bases). Germline V gene sequence: CDR1 LNHDA, CDR2 SQIVND (reference sequence). Trimming pared 6 bases from V and 0 bases from J, leaving 12 bases between. The length of the CDR3 is 15 residues. CDR3 protein: CASSSGVDSYNEQFF. The CDR3 nucleotides read TGTGCCAGTAGCTCGGGGGTAGACTCCTACAATGAGCAGTTCTTC.

With respect to this clonotype: A much larger clone differs from this one at a single base, so this may be a read error. The chain links TRBV29-1 to TRBJ2-1; D might be TRBD1 (5 bases). CDR1 and CDR2 from the germline V gene are SQVTM and ANQGSEA. V was clipped by 3 bases and J by 10 bases, with 19 bases between them. CDR3 size: 14 residues. CDR3 amino acids: CSVDIRMGLQEQFF. DNA of the CDR3: TGCAGCGTTGACATTCGAATGGGGCTCCAAGAGCAGTTCTTC.

V usage is TRBV5-1 and J usage is TRBJ2-2; 11 bases line up with TRBD1. The CDR3 is 17 amino acids. V gave up 4 bases and J gave up 4 bases; unmatched junction bases: 9. The germline V gene has CDR1 SGHRS and CDR2 YFSETQ. The chain's CDR3 is CASSRGGQGDFTGELFF. DNA for the CDR3: TGCGCCAGCAGCCGGGGGGGACAGGGGGACTTCACCGGGGAGCTGTTTTTT.

In its sample, this clonotype was seen many times. The chain recombines TRBV7-9 with TRBJ2-3; D is unresolved. The germline CDR1 and CDR2 sequences are SEHNR and FQNEAQ (reference sequence). This CDR3 region has 16 residues. Trimming took 2 bases from V and 2 from J, leaving 14 bases between them. CDR3 bases: TGTGCCAGCAGCTTAAGGACGGCACTTTTCACAGATACGCAGTATTTT. Encoded protein: CASSLRTALFTDTQYF.

This clonotype was seen many times. This chain joins TRBV12-3 or TRBV12-4 and TRBJ2-3, with D possibly being TRBD1 or TRBD2 (6 bases each). Trimming removed 7 bases at V and 2 bases at J, with 13 bases between. The CDR3 sequence is 14 residues long. The CDR3 protein is CASTAGHFTDTQYF. The CDR3, as DNA: TGTGCCAGCACTGCGGGACATTTCACAGATACGCAGTATTTT.

This clonotype was seen only a few times. The chain employs TRBV20-1 and TRBJ2-7, with 9 bases matching TRBD2. The germline V gene has CDR1 DFQATT and CDR2 SNEGSKA (reference sequence). CDR3 length: 15 residues. Trimming at V came to 0 bases and at J to 3 bases, leaving 6 bases not matched to a gene. In DNA form, the CDR3 reads TGCAGTGCTAGAGATTTTCGCGGGAGGGTCTACGAGCAGTACTTC. Its protein is CSARDFRGRVYEQYF.

This clonotype was recorded a few times. V usage is TRBV12-3 or TRBV12-4 and J usage is TRBJ1-2; D not resolved. The V and J ends lost 2 bases and 8 bases respectively, with 12 bases between them. The CDR3 extends over 13 amino acids. CDR3 residues: CASSLSSFYGYTF. The CDR3 nucleotides read TGTGCCAGCAGTTTATCCAGTTTTTACGGCTACACCTTC.

Many counts were recorded for this clonotype. This chain uses TRBV25-1 with TRBJ2-3; D gene unclear. Deletions cut 4 bases from V and 8 bases from J, with 13 bases between. The CDR3 consists of 13 residues. CDR1 MGHDK and CDR2 SYGVNS come from the germline V gene. CDR3 residues: CASSADWLGTQYF. The CDR3 region has the DNA TGTGCCAGCAGTGCAGACTGGCTGGGTACGCAGTATTTT.

This clonotype came up a few times. The rearrangement joins TRBV7-2 to TRBJ2-7; possible D gene TRBD2, 5 bases. The CDR3 covers 15 residues. The germline V gene encodes CDR1 SGHTA and CDR2 FQGNSA. Trimming pared 1 base from V and 3 bases from J, leaving 13 bases between. The CDR3 DNA follows: TGTGCCAGCAGCTTAGGTGAGGGTTTCTTCTACGAGCAGTACTTC. The encoded protein is CASSLGEGFFYEQYF.

The chain recombines TRBV7-2 with TRBJ2-3; a possible D gene is TRBD2 (5 bases). V lost 5 bases and J lost 2, with 11 bases in between. The CDR3 totals 14 residues. CDR1 and CDR2 (germline): SGHTA, FQGNSA. CDR3 nucleotide sequence: TGTGCCAGCAGCGAACTAGGGCTCACAGATACGCAGTATTTT. This codes for CASSELGLTDTQYF.

This clonotype was observed at least ten times. The chain combines TRBV2 with TRBJ1-1, with D unclear. Germline CDR1 reads SNHLY; CDR2 reads FYNNEI. V was pared by 2 bases and J by 0 bases, with 7 bases between. This CDR3 has 14 residues. CDR3 in DNA: TGTGCCAGCAGTGAATACGGTGTGAACACTGAAGCTTTCTTT. Translating it yields CASSEYGVNTEAFF.

This chain connects TRBV7-3 to TRBJ2-6; D unclear. V lost 6 bases and J lost 4, with 7 bases in between. The CDR3 sequence is 13 residues long. The germline CDR1 and CDR2 sequences are SGHTA and FQGTGA. The CDR3 is CASRPPGANVLTF. The CDR3 DNA reads TGTGCCAGCAGGCCCCCGGGGGCCAACGTCCTGACTTTC.

The gene calls are TRBV18 and TRBJ2-5, with D perhaps TRBD1 (5 bases). Germline V CDR1 and CDR2: KGHSH, LQKENI. V lost 2 bases to trimming and J lost 3 bases, with 7 bases between them. The CDR3 is 13 amino acids. CDR3 sequence reads: CASSPGAKETQYF. The CDR3, as DNA: TGTGCCAGCTCACCAGGGGCAAAAGAGACCCAGTACTTC.

This clonotype was observed many times. The V and J genes are TRBV7-9 and TRBJ2-2; D is unclear. CDR3 length: 12 residues. The V gene's germline CDR1 is SEHNR and CDR2 FQNEAQ (reference sequence). Trimming shortened V by 3 bases and J by 4 bases, and 3 bases separated the two germline ends. The CDR3 spells CASSFATGELFF. The CDR3 DNA sequence: TGTGCCAGCAGCTTTGCCACCGGGGAGCTGTTTTTT.

This clonotype has a handful of counts. This sequence joins TRBV3-1 and TRBJ2-3, with D uncertain. Germline CDR1 reads LGHDT; CDR2 reads YNNKEL (reference sequence). Trimming stripped 0 bases from V and 2 bases from J, with 9 bases between. There are 15 residues in the CDR3. The CDR3 region is CASSQDSGNTDTQYF. CDR3 coding DNA: TGTGCCAGCAGCCAAGATTCGGGCAACACAGATACGCAGTATTTT.

This chain links TRBV12-3 or TRBV12-4 with TRBJ2-1; D possibly corresponds to TRBD1 (6 bases). Trimming left V 3 bases short and J 12 bases short, with 12 bases between. This CDR3 has 12 residues. In nucleotides, the CDR3 is TGTGCCAGCAGTTTTGGATGGGGGCGGCAGTTCTTC. It codes for CASSFGWGRQFF.

This clonotype was seen a few times. This chain joins TRBV29-1 and TRBJ2-1, with D perhaps TRBD1 (6 bases). The CDR3 is 14 amino acids. Germline V gives CDR1 SQVTM, CDR2 ANQGSEA. With 5 bases removed from V and 4 bases from J, the gap between germline ends came to 15 bases. As DNA, the CDR3 is TGCAGCGTTCGGGGACATGAATCTTACAATGAGCAGTTCTTC. Protein sequence: CSVRGHESYNEQFF.

This clonotype was recorded at least ten times. This chain uses TRBV7-2 with TRBJ2-7; a possible D gene is TRBD2 (5 bases). The V gene's germline CDR1 is SGHTA and CDR2 FQGNSA. The CDR3 is made up of 11 amino acids. Trimming pared 3 bases from V and 5 bases from J, leaving 5 bases between. CDR3 coding DNA: TGTGCCAGCAGCTTGCGGGACGAGCAGTACTTC. As protein: CASSLRDEQYF.

This clonotype was found many times. This sequence joins TRBV12-3 or TRBV12-4 and TRBJ2-3; 8 bases match TRBD2. The CDR3 has 14 residues. After removal of 7 bases from V and 4 bases from J, the junction contained 7 bases not matched to a gene. CDR3 coding DNA: TGTGCCAGCACCCTAAGGGGACTAGCAGATACGCAGTATTTT. Translating it yields CASTLRGLADTQYF.

V gene TRBV29-1 combines with J gene TRBJ1-1; 8 positions match TRBD1. With V trimmed by 0 bases and J by 10 bases, 13 bases remained unmatched. Germline CDR1 reads SQVTM; CDR2 reads ANQGSEA. The CDR3 is made up of 15 amino acids. The CDR3 region has the DNA TGCAGCGTTGAAGAGTCGACTCGGACAGGGTTTATAGCTTTCTTT. Its protein is CSVEESTRTGFIAFF. Full variable domain (rest looked up from reference TRBV29-1 and TRBJ1-1): SAVISQKPSRDICQRGTSLTIQCQVDSQVTMMFWYRQQPGQSLTLIATANQGSEATYESGFVIDKFPISRPNLTFSTLTVSNMSPEDSSIYLCSVEESTRTGFIAFFGQGTRLTVV.

This clonotype was detected ten times or more. The rearrangement joins TRBV4-3 to TRBJ2-1, with 10 nucleotides matching TRBD2. This CDR3 is built from 17 residues. Looked up from germline, CDR1 is LGHNA and CDR2 is YSLEER. The ends lost 0 bases at V and 7 bases at J; junction bases unmatched: 9. The CDR3 here is CASSQEGAGGPWNEQFF. Here the CDR3 DNA reads TGCGCCAGCAGCCAAGAGGGAGCGGGAGGGCCGTGGAATGAGCAGTTCTTC.

This clonotype was seen at least ten times. This chain links TRBV12-3 or TRBV12-4 with TRBJ2-1, with TRBD2 identical over 8 bases. The V segment lost 5 bases and the J segment 8 bases; nucleotides outside the gene matches: 8. The CDR3 covers 14 residues. DNA for the CDR3: TGTGCCAGCAGTATCGGGACTAGTGGCTATGAGCAGTTCTTC. It translates to CASSIGTSGYEQFF.

The J gene is TRBJ2-1, the V gene TRBV3-1, with 8 bases identical to TRBD2. In germline, CDR1 is LGHDT, CDR2 YNNKEL (reference sequence). This CDR3 has 14 residues. V lost 4 bases to trimming and J lost 5 bases; unmatched junction nucleotides: 4. The CDR3 reads CASSRLAPNNEQFF. Written as DNA, the CDR3 is TGTGCCAGCAGCCGACTAGCGCCGAACAATGAGCAGTTCTTC.

This clonotype was detected a few times. This sequence joins TRBV4-3 and TRBJ2-3; the D is unclear. V lost 4 bases, J lost 2 bases, and 10 bases lay in between. The V gene's germline CDR1 is LGHNA and CDR2 YSLEER. The CDR3 has 14 amino acids. The CDR3 DNA is TGCGCCAGCAGCCTGAACACCAACACAGATACGCAGTATTTT. It yields the protein CASSLNTNTDTQYF.

With regard to this clonotype: Given a much more abundant clone one base away, this may be a read error. This chain's CDR3 is CDSSQGQWWAETQYF. The CDR3 DNA reads TGCGACAGCAGCCAAGGGCAGTGGTGGGCTGAGACCCAGTACTTC. The chain recombines TRBV4-1 with TRBJ2-5, with D uncertain. Germline V gives CDR1 MGHRA, CDR2 YSYEKL. This CDR3 is built from 15 residues.

This clonotype occurred a few times. For the CDR3, the DNA is TGTGCCAGCAGCTTGGGAGGGGTATCAGATACGCAGTATTTT. Translating it yields CASSLGGVSDTQYF. The chain couples TRBV7-2 to TRBJ2-3, with 7 nucleotides matching TRBD2. CDR3 length: 14 residues. Germline CDR1 and CDR2: SGHTA and FQGNSA. V gave up 3 bases and J gave up 4 bases; unmatched junction bases: 4.

The chain uses TRBV11-2 and TRBJ1-1; no definite D call. There are 14 residues in the CDR3. Germline CDR1 and CDR2: SGHAT and FQNNGV. Trimming pared 1 base from V and 3 bases from J, leaving 9 bases between. CDR3 bases: TGTGCCAGCAGCTTAGTAGGCTGGGACACTGAAGCTTTCTTT. Its protein product is CASSLVGWDTEAFF.

This clonotype occurred a few times. The CDR3 sequence: CASSFLTGRELRGGYNEQFF. The CDR3, as DNA: TGTGCCAGCAGTTTCCTAACAGGGAGGGAGTTGCGGGGGGGGTACAATGAGCAGTTCTTC. This sequence joins TRBV28 and TRBJ2-1, with 9 nucleotides matching TRBD2. CDR3 length: 20 residues. V shed 3 bases, J shed 4 bases, and the junction held 19 bases outside the gene matches. Germline CDR1 is MDHEN and CDR2 is SYDVKM.